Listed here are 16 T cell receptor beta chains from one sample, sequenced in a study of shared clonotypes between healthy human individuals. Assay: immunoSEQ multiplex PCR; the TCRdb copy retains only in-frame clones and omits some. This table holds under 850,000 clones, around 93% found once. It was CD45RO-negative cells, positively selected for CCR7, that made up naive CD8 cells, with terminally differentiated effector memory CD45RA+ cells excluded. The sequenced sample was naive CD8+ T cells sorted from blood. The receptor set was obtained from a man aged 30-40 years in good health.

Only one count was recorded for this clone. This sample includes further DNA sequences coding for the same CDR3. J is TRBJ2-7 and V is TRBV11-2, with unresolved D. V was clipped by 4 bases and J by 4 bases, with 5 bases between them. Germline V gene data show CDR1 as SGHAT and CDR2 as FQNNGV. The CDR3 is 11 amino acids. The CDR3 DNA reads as TGTGCCAGCAGCTCCACGTACGAGCAGTACTTC. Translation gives CASSSTYEQYF. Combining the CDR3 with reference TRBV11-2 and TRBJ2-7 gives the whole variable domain EAGVAQSPRYKIIEKRQSVAFWCNPISGHATLYWYQQILGQGPKLLIQFQNNGVVDDSQLPKDRFSAERLKGVDSTLKIQPAKLEDSAVYLCASSSTYEQYFGPGTRLTVT.

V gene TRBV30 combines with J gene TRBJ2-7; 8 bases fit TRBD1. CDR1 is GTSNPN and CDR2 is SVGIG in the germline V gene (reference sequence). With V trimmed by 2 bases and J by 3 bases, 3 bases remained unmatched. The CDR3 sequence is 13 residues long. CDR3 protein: CAWSYGQGYEQYF. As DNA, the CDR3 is TGTGCCTGGAGTTACGGACAGGGCTACGAGCAGTACTTC. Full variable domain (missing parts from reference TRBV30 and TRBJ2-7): SQTIHQWPATLVQPVGSPLSLECTVEGTSNPNLYWYRQAAGRGLQLLFYSVGIGQISSEVPQNLSASRPQDRQFILSSKKLLLSDSGFYLCAWSYGQGYEQYFGPGTRLTVT.

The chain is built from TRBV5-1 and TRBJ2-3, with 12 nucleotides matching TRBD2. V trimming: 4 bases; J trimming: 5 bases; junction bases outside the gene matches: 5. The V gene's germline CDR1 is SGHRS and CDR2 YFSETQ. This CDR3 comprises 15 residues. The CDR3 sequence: CASSPLAGGRDTQYF. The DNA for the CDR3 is TGCGCCAGCAGCCCCCTAGCGGGAGGGAGAGATACGCAGTATTTT.

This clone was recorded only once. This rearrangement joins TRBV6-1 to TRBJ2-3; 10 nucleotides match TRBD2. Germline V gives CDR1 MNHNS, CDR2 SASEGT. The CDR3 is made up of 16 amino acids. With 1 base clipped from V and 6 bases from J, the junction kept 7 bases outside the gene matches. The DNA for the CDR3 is TGTGCCAGCAGTGAAGGGAGCGGGAGGGGGTCGGATACGCAGTATTTT. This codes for CASSEGSGRGSDTQYF.

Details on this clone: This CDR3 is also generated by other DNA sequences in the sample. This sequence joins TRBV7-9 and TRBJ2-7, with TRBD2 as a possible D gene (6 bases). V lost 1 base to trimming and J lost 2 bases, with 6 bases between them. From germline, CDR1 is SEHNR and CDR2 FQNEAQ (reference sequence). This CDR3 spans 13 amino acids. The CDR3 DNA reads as TGTGCCAGCAGCTTAGGACTAGCCTACGAGCAGTACTTC. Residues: CASSLGLAYEQYF. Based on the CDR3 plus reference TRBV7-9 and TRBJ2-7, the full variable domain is DTGVSQNPRHKITKRGQNVTFRCDPISEHNRLYWYRQTLGQGPEFLTYFQNEAQLEKSRLLSDRFSAERPKGSFSTLEIQRTEQGDSAMYLCASSLGLAYEQYFGPGTRLTVT.

The DNA of the CDR3 is TGTGCCAGCAGGGGGCAGGGGAGCAATCAGCCCCAGCATTTT. It specifies CASRGQGSNQPQHF. The chain employs TRBV2 and TRBJ1-5, with a possible D match to TRBD1 (6 bases). The CDR3 is 14 amino acids. Germline V gene lookup returns CDR1 SNHLY and CDR2 FYNNEI. V was shortened by 6 bases and J by 1 base, with 10 bases between the two germline ends.

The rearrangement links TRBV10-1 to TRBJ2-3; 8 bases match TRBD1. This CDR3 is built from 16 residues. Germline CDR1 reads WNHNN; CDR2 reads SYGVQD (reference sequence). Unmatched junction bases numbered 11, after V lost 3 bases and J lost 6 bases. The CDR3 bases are TGCGCCAGCAGTGAAGGCAGGGGGCGCTTCGTTGATACGCAGTATTTT. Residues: CASSEGRGRFVDTQYF.

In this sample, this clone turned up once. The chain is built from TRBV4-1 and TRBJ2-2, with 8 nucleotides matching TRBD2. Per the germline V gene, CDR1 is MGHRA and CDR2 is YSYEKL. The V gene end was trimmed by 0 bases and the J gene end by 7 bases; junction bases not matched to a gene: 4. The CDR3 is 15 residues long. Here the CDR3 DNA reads TGCGCCAGCAGCCAAGAGTCAGCGGGAGACGGGGAGCTGTTTTTT. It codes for CASSQESAGDGELFF.

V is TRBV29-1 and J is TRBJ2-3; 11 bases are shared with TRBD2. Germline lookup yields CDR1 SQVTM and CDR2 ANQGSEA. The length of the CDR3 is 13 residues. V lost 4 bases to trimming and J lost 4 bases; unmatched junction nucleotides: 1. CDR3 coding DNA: TGCAGCGTTGGACTAGCGGGACCAGATACGCAGTATTTT. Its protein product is CSVGLAGPDTQYF.

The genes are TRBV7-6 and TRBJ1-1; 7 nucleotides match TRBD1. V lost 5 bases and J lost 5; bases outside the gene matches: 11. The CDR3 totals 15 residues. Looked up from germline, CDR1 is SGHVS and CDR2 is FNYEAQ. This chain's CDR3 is CASSTFTGEGTEAFF. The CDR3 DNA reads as TGTGCCAGCAGCACCTTTACAGGGGAGGGAACTGAAGCTTTCTTT.

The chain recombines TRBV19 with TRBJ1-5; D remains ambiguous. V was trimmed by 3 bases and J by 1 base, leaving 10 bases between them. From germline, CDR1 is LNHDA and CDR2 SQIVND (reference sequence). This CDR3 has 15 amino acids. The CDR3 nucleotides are TGTGCCAGTAGTATTGCCGCCGGGAGCAATCAGCCCCAGCATTTT. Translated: CASSIAAGSNQPQHF.

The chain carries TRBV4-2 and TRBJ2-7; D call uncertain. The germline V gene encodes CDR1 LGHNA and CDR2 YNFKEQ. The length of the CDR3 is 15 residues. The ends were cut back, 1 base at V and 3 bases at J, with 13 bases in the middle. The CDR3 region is CASSQVRSENYEQYF. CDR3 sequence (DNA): TGTGCCAGCAGCCAAGTGAGGTCAGAGAACTACGAGCAGTACTTC.

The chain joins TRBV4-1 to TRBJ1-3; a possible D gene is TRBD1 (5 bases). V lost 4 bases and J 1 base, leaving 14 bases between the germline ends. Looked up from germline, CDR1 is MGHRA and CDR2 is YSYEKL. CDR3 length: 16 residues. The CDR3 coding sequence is TGCGCCAGCAGCCTATCGGTGGGGGGATCTGGAAACACCATATATTTT. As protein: CASSLSVGGSGNTIYF.

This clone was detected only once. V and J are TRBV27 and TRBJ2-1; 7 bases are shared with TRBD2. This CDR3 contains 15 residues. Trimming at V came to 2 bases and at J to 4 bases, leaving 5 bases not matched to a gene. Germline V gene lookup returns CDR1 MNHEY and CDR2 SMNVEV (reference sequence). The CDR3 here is CASSLVGGGYNEQFF. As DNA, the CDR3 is TGTGCCAGCAGTTTAGTCGGCGGGGGATACAATGAGCAGTTCTTC.

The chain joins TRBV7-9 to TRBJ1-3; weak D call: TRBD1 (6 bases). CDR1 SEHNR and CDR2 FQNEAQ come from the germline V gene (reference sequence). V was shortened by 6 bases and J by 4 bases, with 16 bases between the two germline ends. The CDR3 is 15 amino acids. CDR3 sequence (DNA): TGTGCCAGCAGTCCCGCACCAGGGGACGGAAACACCATATATTTT. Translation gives CASSPAPGDGNTIYF. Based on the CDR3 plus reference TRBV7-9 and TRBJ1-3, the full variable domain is DTGVSQNPRHKITKRGQNVTFRCDPISEHNRLYWYRQTLGQGPEFLTYFQNEAQLEKSRLLSDRFSAERPKGSFSTLEIQRTEQGDSAMYLCASSPAPGDGNTIYFGEGSWLTVV.

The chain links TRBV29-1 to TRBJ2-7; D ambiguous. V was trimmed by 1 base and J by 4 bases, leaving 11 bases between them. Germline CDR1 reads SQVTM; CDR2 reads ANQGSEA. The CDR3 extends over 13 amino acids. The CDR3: CSVEGDSGYEQYF. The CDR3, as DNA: TGCAGCGTTGAAGGAGATAGTGGGTACGAGCAGTACTTC.